This is a list of T cell receptor beta chains from one sample in a study of blood T cell repertoires in COVID-19. Assay used: immunoSEQ multiplex PCR; TCRdb lists only in-frame clones, some missing. The repertoire includes hundreds of thousands of clones, roughly four fifths of them detected once, and about 5% sits in the top ten. Sequencing input: PBMCs or T cells enriched from blood (not recorded which). The source is a man in his forties who had been exposed to COVID-19. Both conserved end residues are part of each CDR3. Fields, in order: clone size, V gene, D gene, J gene, CDR3 protein, CDR3 DNA. A D gene is named only where the DNA matches it firmly. Rows may omit the clone size; those that give it use once, few, many or a size class.

>NA|TRBV18|TRBD1|TRBJ2-1
CASSLRDREQFF
TGTGCCAGCTCACTCCGGGACAGGGAGCAGTTCTTC
>once|TRBV16|NA|TRBJ2-1
CASSEEGGINEQFF
TGTGCCAGCAGTGAGGAAGGAGGGATCAATGAGCAGTTCTTC
>NA|TRBV6-1|TRBD1|TRBJ1-6
CASSGTKGAPTSYNSPLHF
TGTGCCAGCAGTGGGACTAAGGGGGCTCCGACCTCCTATAATTCACCCCTCCACTTT
>NA|TRBV4-1|NA|TRBJ1-2
CASSRDKLGLGGNGYTF
TGCGCCAGCAGCCGAGATAAGCTTGGGCTAGGAGGGAATGGCTACACCTTC
>once|TRBV7-2|NA|TRBJ2-7
CASSLVRHSYEQYF
TGTGCCAGCAGCTTAGTGCGGCACTCCTACGAGCAGTACTTC
>NA|TRBV7-3|NA|TRBJ2-5
CASSVTKAGTQYF
TGTGCCAGCAGCGTGACTAAGGCAGGGACCCAGTACTTC
>NA|TRBV10-3|NA|TRBJ2-1
CATLENNEQFF
TGTGCCACCTTAGAAAACAATGAGCAGTTCTTC
>NA|TRBV30|NA|TRBJ1-2
CASQDYNYGYTF
TGTGCCTCCCAGGACTACAACTATGGCTACACCTTC
>NA|TRBV5-1|NA|TRBJ1-3
CASSLQGETGNTIYF
TGCGCCAGCAGCTTGCAGGGTGAAACTGGAAACACCATATATTTT
>NA|TRBV5-1|NA|TRBJ1-4
CASGEGEKLFF
TGCGCCAGCGGGGAGGGCGAAAAACTGTTTTTT
>NA|TRBV7-9|NA|TRBJ2-2
CASSHEGVHTGELFF
TGTGCCAGCAGCCATGAGGGGGTCCACACCGGGGAGCTGTTTTTT
>NA|TRBV5-1|NA|TRBJ2-5
CASSQGNTDQETQYF
TGCGCCAGCAGCCAGGGAAATACCGATCAAGAGACCCAGTACTTC
>NA|TRBV5-1|NA|TRBJ1-3
CASSLNPAPQNTIYF
TGCGCCAGCAGCTTGAACCCAGCGCCTCAGAACACCATATATTTT
>NA|TRBV9|NA|TRBJ1-3
CASSPWGGSGNTIYF
TGTGCCAGCAGCCCTTGGGGGGGATCTGGAAACACCATATATTTT
>NA|TRBV7-3|TRBD1|TRBJ2-2
CASRPTGQVPGELFF
TGTGCCAGCCGCCCCACGGGACAGGTCCCCGGGGAGCTGTTTTTT
>NA|TRBV29-1|TRBD2|TRBJ2-7
CSAVSGNSYEQYF
TGCAGCGCCGTTAGCGGGAATTCCTACGAGCAGTACTTC
>NA|TRBV7-3|NA|TRBJ1-1
CASSLLTGIEAFF
TGTGCCAGCAGCTTGTTGACAGGCATCGAAGCTTTCTTT
>NA|TRBV19|NA|TRBJ2-5
CASSIAKTGPQETQYF
TGTGCCAGTAGTATAGCTAAAACAGGCCCACAAGAGACCCAGTACTTC
>NA|TRBV6-5|TRBD2|TRBJ2-7
CASRPGGGYEQYF
TGTGCCAGCAGGCCCGGGGGGGGCTACGAGCAGTACTTC
>NA|TRBV6-5|NA|TRBJ1-5
CATREDQPQHF
TGTGCCACCCGAGAGGATCAGCCCCAGCATTTT
>NA|TRBV12-3/TRBV12-4|NA|TRBJ2-7
CASSSGGYEQYF
TGTGCCAGCAGCAGTGGGGGGTACGAGCAGTACTTC
>NA|TRBV7-8|NA|TRBJ2-7
CASSPRGGTYEQYF
TGTGCCAGCAGTCCCAGAGGAGGGACCTACGAGCAGTACTTC
>NA|TRBV5-5|NA|TRBJ2-2
CASSHGRERGTNTGELFF
TGTGCCAGCAGCCATGGAAGGGAAAGGGGTACGAACACCGGGGAGCTGTTTTTT
>NA|TRBV19|NA|TRBJ2-5
CASSIGLAKTQYF
TGTGCCAGTAGTATAGGGCTAGCAAAGACCCAGTACTTC
>NA|TRBV9|NA|TRBJ1-4
CASSTGANEKLFF
TGTGCCAGCTCCACGGGAGCTAATGAAAAACTGTTTTTT
>NA|TRBV11-1|NA|TRBJ2-7
CASSLGRDRFYEQYF
TGTGCCAGCAGCTTAGGGCGGGATCGATTTTACGAGCAGTACTTC
>NA|TRBV7-3|TRBD2|TRBJ2-6
CASSIPGGVLTF
TGTGCCAGCAGCATCCCGGGGGGCGTCCTGACTTTC
>NA|TRBV11-2|TRBD2|TRBJ2-7
CASTPPSGLSYEQYF
TGTGCCAGCACCCCCCCTAGCGGGCTTTCCTACGAGCAGTACTTC
>NA|TRBV6-5|TRBD2|TRBJ2-1
CASRDGLVTYNEQFF
TGTGCCAGCAGGGATGGACTAGTTACCTACAATGAGCAGTTCTTC
>NA|TRBV5-1|TRBD1|TRBJ2-3
CASSLLGQGADTQYF
TGCGCCAGCAGCTTGTTGGGACAGGGGGCAGATACGCAGTATTTT
>NA|TRBV10-2|NA|TRBJ2-7
CASSEQGGPDSYEQYF
TGCGCCAGTTCGGAGCAGGGGGGCCCGGACTCCTACGAGCAGTACTTC
>NA|TRBV7-2|NA|TRBJ2-7
CASSQGSLGDEQYF
TGTGCCAGCAGCCAGGGGTCATTGGGCGACGAGCAGTACTTC
>once|TRBV5-1|NA|TRBJ1-1
CASSLAGVGNTEAFF
TGCGCCAGCAGCTTGGCGGGGGTAGGGAACACTGAAGCTTTCTTT
>NA|TRBV18|TRBD1|TRBJ1-2
CASSPSGQGWNGYTF
TGTGCCAGCTCACCGTCCGGACAGGGATGGAATGGCTACACCTTC
>NA|TRBV27|NA|TRBJ2-7
CASSLGAGESYEQYF
TGTGCCAGCAGTTTAGGGGCAGGGGAGTCCTACGAGCAGTACTTC
>NA|TRBV5-1|NA|TRBJ1-2
CASSLLLGTAGGYTF
TGCGCCAGCAGCTTACTTCTTGGGACTGCCGGTGGCTACACCTTC
>few|TRBV29-1|TRBD1|TRBJ1-3
CSVRQGHSGNTIYF
TGCAGCGTCCGACAGGGCCACTCTGGAAACACCATATATTTT
>NA|TRBV6-5|NA|TRBJ2-1
CASSLQGAIEQFF
TGTGCCAGCAGCCTACAGGGAGCTATAGAGCAGTTCTTC
>NA|TRBV7-8|TRBD2|TRBJ2-3
CASSQVKRAGYTDTQYF
TGTGCCAGCAGCCAAGTTAAGCGAGCGGGATACACAGATACGCAGTATTTT
>NA|TRBV5-4|NA|TRBJ2-2
CASSFVGRHTGELFF
TGTGCCAGCAGCTTTGTTGGGAGACACACCGGGGAGCTGTTTTTT
>NA|TRBV15|NA|TRBJ1-3
CATSRVPPSPGNTIYF
TGTGCCACCAGCAGAGTTCCCCCGAGCCCTGGAAACACCATATATTTT
>NA|TRBV7-9|TRBD1|TRBJ1-1
CASSPKTGGTEAFF
TGTGCCAGCAGCCCGAAAACAGGGGGCACTGAAGCTTTCTTT
>NA|TRBV10-1|NA|TRBJ2-2
CASTRGPGYTGELFF
TGCGCCAGCACCAGAGGGCCTGGGTACACCGGGGAGCTGTTTTTT
>NA|TRBV29-1|NA|TRBJ1-2
CSVDISYGYTF
TGCAGCGTTGACATTAGCTATGGCTACACCTTC
>NA|TRBV18|NA|TRBJ1-2
CASSEQGGAGIDGYTF
TGTGCCAGCTCAGAACAAGGGGGTGCCGGGATCGATGGCTACACCTTC
>NA|TRBV29-1|NA|TRBJ1-1
CSVVSIGGVNTEAFF
TGCAGCGTTGTTAGCATTGGGGGGGTGAACACTGAAGCTTTCTTT
>once|TRBV7-9|NA|TRBJ1-4
CASSLEQDEKLFF
TGTGCCAGCAGCTTAGAACAGGACGAAAAACTGTTTTTT
>NA|TRBV18|NA|TRBJ1-4
CASSQGSTNEKLFF
TGTGCCAGCTCACAGGGGTCCACTAATGAAAAACTGTTTTTT
>NA|TRBV7-9|NA|TRBJ2-5
CASSLALSDSQETQYF
TGTGCCAGCAGCTTAGCGCTATCAGACAGCCAAGAGACCCAGTACTTC
>once|TRBV5-6|NA|TRBJ1-5
CASSLTASNQPQHF
TGTGCCAGCAGCTTGACAGCTAGCAATCAGCCCCAGCATTTT
>NA|TRBV19|NA|TRBJ2-7
CASTHTGSSYEQYF
TGTGCCAGTACCCACACAGGATCCTCCTACGAGCAGTACTTC
>NA|TRBV6-5|TRBD2|TRBJ2-7
CASSPGLASLREQYF
TGTGCCAGCAGCCCAGGACTAGCGAGCCTTAGGGAGCAGTACTTC
>NA|TRBV30|NA|TRBJ2-3
CAGTSTSTDTQYF
TGTGCCGGAACTAGTACTAGCACAGATACGCAGTATTTT
>NA|TRBV19|NA|TRBJ2-1
CASSITQGRGNWFF
TGTGCCAGTAGTATAACCCAGGGTAGAGGTAACTGGTTCTTC
>NA|TRBV10-1|TRBD2|TRBJ2-1
CASSGKRSGMSGNEQFF
TGCGCCAGCAGTGGAAAAAGGAGCGGGATGTCAGGCAATGAGCAGTTCTTC
>NA|TRBV28|NA|TRBJ2-4
CASMTSPHENIQYF
TGTGCCAGCATGACTAGTCCCCATGAAAACATTCAGTACTTC
>NA|TRBV27|NA|TRBJ2-7
CASSLDSPPYEQYF
TGTGCCAGCAGTCTAGACAGCCCCCCCTACGAGCAGTACTTC
>NA|TRBV19|NA|TRBJ1-1
CASSTALLMRNTEAFF
TGTGCCAGTAGTACCGCCCTTTTGATGAGGAACACTGAAGCTTTCTTT
>NA|TRBV6-5|NA|TRBJ2-1
CASSYSPDTTDNEQFF
TGTGCCAGCAGTTACTCCCCGGATACCACAGACAATGAGCAGTTCTTC
>NA|TRBV18|TRBD1|TRBJ1-2
CASSPPGVGQSGGYTF
TGTGCCAGCTCACCACCGGGTGTGGGACAGAGTGGCGGCTACACCTTC